This is a list of T cell receptor beta chains from one sample in a study of blood T cells in healthy people across ages. Via MiXCR, TCRdb re-called the 5' RACE reads, giving one row per CDR3 protein. This repertoire shows about 1.8 million distinct CDR3 sequences, roughly 49% found once; its top ten account for 2.1%. Sequenced material: blood. Receptors were obtained from a woman between 40 and 50 years old in good health. CDR3s include the opening cysteine and the closing phenylalanine or tryptophan. A D gene is named only where the DNA matches it firmly. Clone size is shown for a subset of rows, as once, few, many or a class of expanded clone.

V: TRBV20-1; D: TRBD1; size: -; J: TRBJ1-5; DNA: TGCAGTGCTAGAGTGAACAGGGGGCTCCGACAGCCCCAGCATTTT; CDR3: CSARVNRGLRQPQHF
V: TRBV12-3/TRBV12-4; D: TRBD1; size: -; J: TRBJ1-1; DNA: TGTGCCAGCAGTTCGTTCCCTACAGGGGATCCTGAAGCTTTCTTT; CDR3: CASSSFPTGDPEAFF
V: TRBV10-3; D: -; size: few; J: TRBJ2-1; DNA: TGTGCCACCCATTTGGGGGGCTACAATGAGCAGTTCTTC; CDR3: CATHLGGYNEQFF
V: TRBV11-2; D: TRBD1; size: -; J: TRBJ2-2; DNA: TGTGCCAGCAGCAGATACCGGGACAGGGAAAACACCGGGGAGCTGTTTTTT; CDR3: CASSRYRDRENTGELFF
V: TRBV12-3/TRBV12-4; D: -; size: few; J: TRBJ2-5; DNA: TGTGCCAGCACCCGCTACTCGGACGCCGAAGAGACCCAGTACTTC; CDR3: CASTRYSDAEETQYF
V: TRBV12-3/TRBV12-4; D: -; size: -; J: TRBJ2-1; DNA: TGTGCCAGCAGGGTAGACAATGAGCAGTTCTTC; CDR3: CASRVDNEQFF
V: TRBV14; D: -; size: -; J: TRBJ2-3; DNA: TGTGCCAGCAGCCAAGGGGGGAGCGTAAATACGCAGTATTTT; CDR3: CASSQGGSVNTQYF
V: TRBV19; D: -; size: -; J: TRBJ2-6; DNA: TGTGCCAGTAGTATCGGCAGGGCGGGGGCCAACGTCCTGACTTTC; CDR3: CASSIGRAGANVLTF
V: TRBV7-2; D: -; size: -; J: TRBJ1-1; DNA: TGTGCCAGCATCTGGAGCAGGAACACTGAAGCTTTCTTT; CDR3: CASIWSRNTEAFF
V: TRBV9; D: TRBD1; size: -; J: TRBJ2-5; DNA: TGTGCCAGCAGTCGACAGGGGGCCCCCTTACAAGAGACCCAGTACTTC; CDR3: CASSRQGAPLQETQYF
V: TRBV20-1; D: TRBD1; size: -; J: TRBJ2-5; DNA: TGCAGTGCTAGAGGGGACAGGGGCGCTGGAGAGACCCAGTACTTC; CDR3: CSARGDRGAGETQYF
V: TRBV7-2; D: -; size: -; J: TRBJ1-2; DNA: TGTGCCAGCAGCGTAGACTGGGGGGGCTATGGCTACACCTTC; CDR3: CASSVDWGGYGYTF
V: TRBV7-2; D: -; size: -; J: TRBJ1-1; DNA: TGTGCCAGCAGCTTATTTGGTCAGGGGAGCGCTGAAGCTTTCTTT; CDR3: CASSLFGQGSAEAFF
V: TRBV25-1; D: -; size: -; J: TRBJ2-3; DNA: TGTGCCAGCAGTGAATCTCGGGGTTCAGATACGCAGTATTTT; CDR3: CASSESRGSDTQYF
V: TRBV7-2; D: -; size: -; J: TRBJ1-6; DNA: TGTGCCAGCAGCTTAGGACGGGATATATATAATTCACCCCTCCACTTT; CDR3: CASSLGRDIYNSPLHF
V: TRBV14; D: -; size: -; J: TRBJ2-7; DNA: TGTGCCAGCAGCCAAGACCTAGACGGGTACGAGCAGTACTTC; CDR3: CASSQDLDGYEQYF
V: TRBV27; D: -; size: few; J: TRBJ2-5; DNA: TGTGCCAGCAGTTTGGGCAGTGCTCAACAAGAGACCCAGTACTTC; CDR3: CASSLGSAQQETQYF
V: TRBV24-1; D: -; size: -; J: TRBJ2-5; DNA: TGTGCCACCAGTGAGTCAGGGGGGCAGGGAGAGACCCAGTACTTC; CDR3: CATSESGGQGETQYF
V: TRBV28; D: -; size: -; J: TRBJ1-1; DNA: TGTGCCAGCAGTCTTTTTTCCACTGAAGCTTTCTTT; CDR3: CASSLFSTEAFF
V: TRBV10-2; D: -; size: -; J: TRBJ2-1; DNA: -; CDR3: CASSEVLGTGGPLQETQFF
V: TRBV10-3; D: -; size: -; J: TRBJ2-7; DNA: TGTGCCTCTTCCGGGGATAACGAGCAGTACTTC; CDR3: CASSGDNEQYF
V: TRBV7-2; D: -; size: -; J: TRBJ2-5; DNA: TGTGCCAGCAGCTTAGTCGGGACCCTCCAAGAGACCCAGTACTTC; CDR3: CASSLVGTLQETQYF
V: TRBV13; D: TRBD2; size: few; J: TRBJ2-5; DNA: TGTGCCAGCAGTTACCAGGGACTAGCGGAGCAGACCCAGTACTTC; CDR3: CASSYQGLAEQTQYF
V: TRBV20-1; D: -; size: -; J: TRBJ2-1; DNA: TGCAGTGCTGAGTCATACAATGAGCAGTTCTTC; CDR3: CSAESYNEQFF
V: TRBV7-3; D: -; size: few; J: TRBJ2-1; DNA: TGTGCCAGCAGCTTAACGAATGGTCCGGCGGGTCCTCTAACAAGTCAGTTCTTC; CDR3: CASSLTNGPAGPLTSQFF